These T cell receptor beta chains were read from a single sample in a study of cytomegalovirus exposure and HLA in healthy donors. The data were produced by immunoSEQ multiplex PCR, yet TCRdb's version contains in-frame clones alone and is incomplete. Among about 170,000 clones listed, less than 90% were seen once. The source material was PBMCs. All receptors derive from a woman aged 18-29 years in good health and CMV-seronegative. Each CDR3 is given with its conserved first and last residue. A D gene is named only where the DNA matches it firmly. Rows give clone size only sometimes, using once, few, many, or a class for an expanded clone.

clone size: few; J gene: TRBJ2-7; V gene: TRBV6-5; D gene: TRBD1; CDR3 protein: CASSYSKGASYEQYF; CDR3 DNA: TGTGCCAGCAGTTACTCGAAGGGGGCCTCCTACGAGCAGTACTTC
clone size: -; J gene: TRBJ2-7; V gene: TRBV19; D gene: -; CDR3 protein: CASSVVGGSSYEQYF; CDR3 DNA: TGTGCCAGTAGTGTCGTGGGGGGAAGCTCCTACGAGCAGTACTTC
clone size: few; J gene: TRBJ1-2; V gene: TRBV19; D gene: -; CDR3 protein: CAIRGNYGYTF; CDR3 DNA: TGTGCCATACGGGGTAACTATGGCTACACCTTC
clone size: once; J gene: TRBJ2-7; V gene: TRBV5-1; D gene: -; CDR3 protein: CASSLGLRSAYEQYF; CDR3 DNA: TGCGCCAGCAGCTTGGGTCTCCGGTCCGCTTACGAGCAGTACTTC
clone size: once; J gene: TRBJ1-1; V gene: TRBV15; D gene: -; CDR3 protein: CATSRRGAGGAEAFF; CDR3 DNA: TGTGCCACCAGCCGGCGGGGAGCGGGTGGGGCTGAAGCTTTCTTT
clone size: -; J gene: TRBJ1-2; V gene: TRBV27; D gene: TRBD1; CDR3 protein: CASRIPGTGMLRGYTF; CDR3 DNA: TGTGCCAGTAGAATACCGGGGACAGGAATGTTGAGAGGCTACACCTTC
clone size: -; J gene: TRBJ2-1; V gene: TRBV6-5; D gene: TRBD2; CDR3 protein: CASSSGLAGYNEQFF; CDR3 DNA: TGTGCCAGCAGCTCGGGACTAGCGGGGTACAATGAGCAGTTCTTC
clone size: -; J gene: TRBJ2-2; V gene: TRBV9; D gene: -; CDR3 protein: CASSVSPGANTGELFF; CDR3 DNA: TGTGCCAGCAGCGTAAGTCCGGGGGCGAACACCGGGGAGCTGTTTTTT
clone size: -; J gene: TRBJ2-7; V gene: TRBV19; D gene: -; CDR3 protein: CASSTGTYEQYF; CDR3 DNA: TGTGCCAGTAGTACAGGTACCTACGAGCAGTACTTC
clone size: -; J gene: TRBJ1-3; V gene: TRBV4-2; D gene: -; CDR3 protein: CASSQEEQGAGNTIYF; CDR3 DNA: TGTGCCAGCAGCCAAGAGGAACAGGGAGCTGGAAACACCATATATTTT
clone size: -; J gene: TRBJ2-1; V gene: TRBV7-2; D gene: TRBD1; CDR3 protein: CASSLGGTVYYNEQFF; CDR3 DNA: TGTGCCAGCAGCTTAGGTGGGACAGTTTATTACAATGAGCAGTTCTTC
clone size: -; J gene: TRBJ2-3; V gene: TRBV9; D gene: TRBD1; CDR3 protein: CASSAYRGGTDTQYF; CDR3 DNA: TGTGCCAGCAGCGCTTACAGGGGCGGCACAGATACGCAGTATTTT
clone size: -; J gene: TRBJ1-1; V gene: TRBV6-5; D gene: -; CDR3 protein: CASIRGTEAFF; CDR3 DNA: TGTGCCAGCATTCGGGGGACTGAAGCTTTCTTT
clone size: -; J gene: TRBJ1-1; V gene: TRBV9; D gene: -; CDR3 protein: CASSAVTDTEAFF; CDR3 DNA: TGTGCCAGCAGCGCCGTTACAGACACTGAAGCTTTCTTT
clone size: -; J gene: TRBJ2-5; V gene: TRBV27; D gene: -; CDR3 protein: CASSLRAPRGETQYF; CDR3 DNA: TGTGCCAGCAGTCTCCGGGCACCTCGGGGGGAGACCCAGTACTTC
clone size: -; J gene: TRBJ1-2; V gene: TRBV4-1; D gene: -; CDR3 protein: CASSQVPAGVGGYTF; CDR3 DNA: TGCGCCAGCAGCCAAGTTCCTGCAGGGGTAGGGGGCTACACCTTC
clone size: -; J gene: TRBJ2-3; V gene: TRBV5-4; D gene: TRBD2; CDR3 protein: CASSFQRGGRDTQYF; CDR3 DNA: TGTGCCAGCAGCTTCCAGCGGGGGGGCAGAGATACGCAGTATTTT
clone size: -; J gene: TRBJ2-3; V gene: TRBV10-3; D gene: TRBD2; CDR3 protein: CAISDLAGFTDTQYF; CDR3 DNA: TGTGCCATCAGTGATCTAGCGGGTTTCACAGATACGCAGTATTTT
clone size: -; J gene: TRBJ2-3; V gene: TRBV6-1; D gene: TRBD1; CDR3 protein: CASSENPTGSSTDTQYF; CDR3 DNA: TGTGCCAGCAGTGAAAACCCGACAGGGTCTAGCACAGATACGCAGTATTTT
clone size: few; J gene: TRBJ1-2; V gene: TRBV19; D gene: TRBD1; CDR3 protein: CASSIVGQGVSGYTF; CDR3 DNA: TGTGCCAGTAGTATAGTCGGGCAGGGGGTGAGTGGCTACACCTTC
clone size: -; J gene: TRBJ1-2; V gene: TRBV30; D gene: -; CDR3 protein: CAWLGGANYGYTF; CDR3 DNA: TGTGCCTGGTTGGGGGGGGCTAACTATGGCTACACCTTC
clone size: -; J gene: TRBJ2-3; V gene: TRBV5-1; D gene: -; CDR3 protein: CASSLSVLTDTQYF; CDR3 DNA: TGCGCCAGCAGCTTGTCTGTCCTCACAGATACGCAGTATTTT
clone size: once; J gene: TRBJ2-7; V gene: TRBV10-3; D gene: -; CDR3 protein: CAISYGSGLTLYEQYF; CDR3 DNA: TGTGCCATCAGTTATGGTTCGGGACTTACCTTATACGAGCAGTACTTC
clone size: -; J gene: TRBJ1-1; V gene: TRBV5-1; D gene: -; CDR3 protein: CASSLESQRGNTEAFF; CDR3 DNA: TGCGCCAGCAGCTTGGAGTCTCAAAGGGGGAACACTGAAGCTTTCTTT
clone size: -; J gene: TRBJ1-2; V gene: TRBV18; D gene: TRBD1; CDR3 protein: CASSPRRDRGRGPDYGYTF; CDR3 DNA: TGTGCCAGCTCACCGCGCCGGGACAGGGGGCGGGGGCCCGACTATGGCTACACCTTC
clone size: -; J gene: TRBJ1-2; V gene: TRBV5-1; D gene: TRBD1; CDR3 protein: CASSPRDRDNYGYTF; CDR3 DNA: TGCGCCAGCAGCCCCCGGGACAGGGACAACTATGGCTACACCTTC
clone size: once; J gene: TRBJ2-7; V gene: TRBV27; D gene: -; CDR3 protein: CASRKPGQPLGEQYF; CDR3 DNA: TGTGCCAGCAGGAAACCAGGGCAGCCCCTGGGGGAGCAGTACTTC
clone size: -; J gene: TRBJ2-1; V gene: TRBV4-1; D gene: TRBD1; CDR3 protein: CASSPLGTGGGEQFF; CDR3 DNA: TGCGCCAGCAGCCCCCTGGGGACAGGGGGCGGGGAGCAGTTCTTC